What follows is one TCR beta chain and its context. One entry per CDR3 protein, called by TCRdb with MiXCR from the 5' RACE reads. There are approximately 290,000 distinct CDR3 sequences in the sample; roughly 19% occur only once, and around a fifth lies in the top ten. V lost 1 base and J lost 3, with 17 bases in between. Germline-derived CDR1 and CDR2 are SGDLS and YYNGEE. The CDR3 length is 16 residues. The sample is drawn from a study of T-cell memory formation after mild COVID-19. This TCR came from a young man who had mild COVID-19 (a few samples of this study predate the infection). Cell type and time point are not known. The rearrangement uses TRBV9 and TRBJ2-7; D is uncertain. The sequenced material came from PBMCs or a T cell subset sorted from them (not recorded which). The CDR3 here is CASSVSQSGAVYEQYF. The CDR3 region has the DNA TGTGCCAGCAGCGTAAGTCAATCGGGTGCTGTCTACGAGCAGTACTTC.